The entry that follows covers one T cell receptor (beta chain) sequence. The source of the sample is a study of beta chain features in type 1 diabetes. Study in general: Healthy donors and patients showed comparable age, gender and cell yields. Examined across all samples were just under 110,000,000 sorted cells.

Of the isolated RNA, all was reverse transcribed, and so the sequenced material was expressed TCRB transcripts. Repertoires were generated with immunoSEQ multiplex PCR, while TCRdb's copy carries only in-frame clones and drops some. Of hundreds of thousands of clones in the sample, 15% to 18% are singletons; the top ten hold about 0.087%. V trimming: 7 bases; J trimming: 5 bases; junction bases outside the gene matches: 12. CDR1 is MNHNS, CDR2 SASEGT, per germline. CDR3 length: 15 amino acids. Sorted CD4+ subsets: naive, central memory, regulatory, stem cell-like memory (CD45RO/CCR7/CD25/CD127/CD95/CD27 panel). Purity (above 95%) was reached by all sorted populations.

The chain links TRBV6-1 to TRBJ2-7, with TRBD1 identical over 9 bases. The source is a man aged 18 to 35 in good health. The specimen was naive CD4+ T cells from blood. CDR3 DNA: TGTGCCAGCATTGACCCCGGGACAGGGATTCACGAGCAGTACTTC. This gives the protein CASIDPGTGIHEQYF.